These T cell receptor beta chains were read from a single sample in a study of blood T cell repertoires in COVID-19. Sequencing used immunoSEQ multiplex PCR; TCRdb keeps in-frame clones, though not all of them. The top ten hold 1.2% of the sample, which has hundreds of thousands of clones, 85% to 90% seen once. Sequenced material: PBMCs or T cells enriched from blood (not recorded which). The receptors were gathered from a man aged 25-40 years who had recovered from COVID-19. Both conserved end residues are part of each CDR3. The D gene is left open where the match is weak. Size is stated for part of the rows, as once, few or many counts, or as a class when the clone is expanded.

d_gene | j_gene | abundance | v_gene | CDR3aa | CDR3nt
- | TRBJ1-2 | few | TRBV9 | CASSQSGGVYGYTF | TGTGCCAGCAGCCAAAGTGGGGGGGTCTATGGCTACACCTTC
- | TRBJ1-5 | few | TRBV9 | CASSVGSDSNQPQHF | TGTGCCAGCAGCGTGGGGAGTGATAGCAATCAGCCCCAGCATTTT
TRBD1 | TRBJ1-3 | - | TRBV18 | CASSEGAPGNTIYF | TGTGCCAGCTCAGAGGGGGCTCCTGGAAACACCATATATTTT
- | TRBJ2-7 | - | TRBV11-2 | CASTTPPGARGEQYF | TGTGCCAGCACCACTCCACCAGGGGCAAGAGGCGAGCAGTACTTC
TRBD1 | TRBJ2-7 | - | TRBV18 | CASSWGQGDSPNEQYF | TGTGCCAGCTCCTGGGGACAGGGGGATTCTCCTAACGAGCAGTACTTC
- | TRBJ1-2 | - | TRBV14 | CASSPAGSYGYTF | TGTGCCAGCAGCCCTGCCGGGTCCTATGGCTACACCTTC
- | TRBJ2-7 | - | TRBV27 | CASSPSTGHSSYEQYF | TGTGCCAGCAGTCCCTCGACAGGTCATAGCTCCTACGAGCAGTACTTC
- | TRBJ2-3 | - | TRBV7-9 | CASSSHAPGGLGTQYF | TGTGCCAGCAGCTCCCATGCACCAGGGGGGCTGGGTACGCAGTATTTT
TRBD1 | TRBJ2-3 | once | TRBV27 | CASRPDRASTDTQYF | TGTGCCAGCAGACCGGACAGGGCTAGCACAGATACGCAGTATTTT
- | TRBJ2-2 | once | TRBV6-1 | CASSERGPSNTGELFF | TGTGCCAGCAGTGAACGCGGGCCTTCGAACACCGGGGAGCTGTTTTTT
TRBD1 | TRBJ2-7 | few | TRBV19 | CASSRGQGPSYEQYF | TGTGCCAGTAGTCGGGGACAGGGGCCCTCCTACGAGCAGTACTTC
- | TRBJ1-5 | - | TRBV9 | CASSVGANQPQHF | TGTGCCAGCAGCGTAGGGGCTAATCAGCCCCAGCATTTT
- | TRBJ1-1 | - | TRBV28 | CASKNSYYTEAFF | TGTGCCAGCAAGAACAGCTACTACACTGAAGCTTTCTTT
- | TRBJ1-6 | - | TRBV5-1 | CASKLPGGNSPLHF | TGCGCCAGCAAACTCCCGGGTGGTAATTCACCCCTCCACTTT
TRBD1 | TRBJ2-7 | few | TRBV27 | CASSLWGTGDSYEQYF | TGTGCCAGCAGTTTATGGGGGACAGGGGACTCCTACGAGCAGTACTTC
- | TRBJ1-2 | - | TRBV6-5 | CASSLQGSGGYTF | TGTGCCAGCAGTCTCCAGGGCTCCGGCGGCTACACCTTC
- | TRBJ2-5 | - | TRBV5-1 | CASSLFEGTQYF | TGCGCCAGCAGCTTGTTTGAGGGGACCCAGTACTTC
- | TRBJ1-1 | - | TRBV15 | CATSRDRQANTEAFF | TGTGCCACCAGCAGAGATCGACAGGCGAACACTGAAGCTTTCTTT
TRBD2 | TRBJ2-1 | - | TRBV19 | CASSIARTSGGLNEQFF | TGTGCCAGTAGTATAGCCCGGACTAGCGGGGGGCTCAATGAGCAGTTCTTC
TRBD1 | TRBJ1-2 | few | TRBV5-1 | CASSANRGTSNYGYTF | TGCGCCAGCAGCGCGAACAGGGGGACCTCTAACTATGGCTACACCTTC
TRBD2 | TRBJ2-2 | - | TRBV14 | CASSPWTSGRGTGELFF | TGTGCCAGCAGCCCCTGGACTAGCGGGAGGGGCACCGGGGAGCTGTTTTTT
- | TRBJ1-2 | - | TRBV2 | CASSDRDSYGYTF | TGTGCCAGCAGTGACAGGGATAGCTATGGCTACACCTTC
TRBD2 | TRBJ2-5 | - | TRBV7-2 | CASSLAWPSGGGGTQYF | TGTGCCAGCAGCTTAGCGTGGCCTAGCGGGGGAGGGGGGACCCAGTACTTC
- | TRBJ2-3 | - | TRBV5-1 | CASSLPGTDTQYF | TGCGCCAGCAGCTTGCCGGGCACAGATACGCAGTATTTT
- | TRBJ2-7 | - | TRBV29-1 | CSVELTGEQYF | TGCAGCGTTGAACTCACGGGGGAGCAGTACTTC
TRBD2 | TRBJ2-5 | - | TRBV7-2 | CASSLGKSGGAQETQYF | TGTGCCAGCAGCTTAGGGAAAAGCGGGGGGGCCCAAGAGACCCAGTACTTC
TRBD1 | TRBJ2-7 | - | TRBV28 | CASAGQGNYEQYF | TGTGCCAGCGCCGGACAGGGGAACTACGAGCAGTACTTC
- | TRBJ2-7 | - | TRBV2 | CASKGLSSEQYF | TGTGCCAGCAAGGGACTTTCAAGCGAGCAGTACTTC
TRBD1 | TRBJ2-7 | - | TRBV18 | CASSPGTGKAYEQYF | TGTGCCAGCTCACCAGGGACAGGGAAGGCCTACGAGCAGTACTTC
TRBD1 | TRBJ1-2 | - | TRBV30 | CAWREPGQYYGYTF | TGTGCCTGGAGGGAGCCGGGACAGTACTATGGCTACACCTTC
- | TRBJ2-7 | - | TRBV7-9 | CASSLGEVGVVYEQYF | TGTGCCAGCAGCTTAGGTGAAGTGGGAGTGGTCTACGAGCAGTACTTC
- | TRBJ1-1 | - | TRBV2 | CASVPQGLAFF | TGTGCCAGCGTCCCCCAGGGATTAGCTTTCTTT
TRBD1 | TRBJ2-7 | - | TRBV5-4 | CASSTRQGLLSEQYF | TGTGCCAGCAGCACGCGACAGGGCCTCCTATCCGAGCAGTACTTC
- | TRBJ2-3 | - | TRBV6-2/TRBV6-3 | CASSYSRGFGDTQYF | TGTGCCAGCAGTTACTCACGGGGGTTTGGAGATACGCAGTATTTT
- | TRBJ2-7 | - | TRBV10-3 | CAISVASSSSYEQYF | TGTGCCATCAGTGTAGCTAGCTCCAGCTCCTACGAGCAGTACTTC
- | TRBJ1-2 | - | TRBV2 | CASSDASGRGYGYTF | TGTGCCAGCAGTGACGCCTCGGGTCGGGGTTATGGCTACACCTTC
- | TRBJ1-3 | - | TRBV12-3/TRBV12-4 | CASSGQLRNTIYF | TGTGCCAGCAGTGGACAGTTAAGAAACACCATATATTTT
- | TRBJ1-1 | - | TRBV4-3 | CASSQDPRNTEAFF | TGCGCCAGCAGCCAAGATCCCCGGAACACTGAAGCTTTCTTT
- | TRBJ2-7 | - | TRBV7-6 | CASSLAVSYEQYF | TGTGCCAGCAGCTTAGCCGTATCGTACGAGCAGTACTTC